The TCR beta chain under discussion was sequenced for a study of shared clonotypes between healthy human individuals (dated by TCRdb to the early 2020s). General notes on the study: A few men and a couple of women, aged 18 to 49 years, made up the cohort. Per donor, three plates each were used for CD4 naive and CD4 memory, two for CD8 naive, and one for CD8 memory. To estimate repertoire size and how much clonotype sharing occurs between individuals, the study deeply sequenced the blood TCR repertoires of a handful of healthy adults. Different laboratories and diverse techniques were used to prepare libraries and sequence TCR repertoires, to increase sequencing depth and limit assay-specific biases. Between about 0.8 and 9 billion PBMCs per donor were obtained by leukapheresis.

Donors were healthy HIV-negative adults with no recently reported acute infections or vaccinations. Every donor was a Caucasian adult living in Nashville, Tennessee, USA. CD4+ T cells were enriched through magnetic negative selection, after which naive cells were positively selected on CD45RA and the remaining negative fraction served as the memory subset. Blood was collected by leukapheresis, and PBMCs were isolated by Ficoll-Histopaque density gradient centrifugation and then cryopreserved in liquid nitrogen vapor phase. Analytical flow cytometry was used to check the purity and quantity of every magnetically sorted T cell population. Each sorted fraction had its genomic DNA isolated and then quantified by UV absorbance on a Nanodrop 2000c. This clone has just one count. Its antigen is unknown. Per-base qualities were not stored, and no clone one base away is much larger. V is cut by 0 bases and J by 4 bases, and the space between the germline ends is 15 bases. CDR1 and CDR2 were assigned from the germline V gene (reference sequence) as WNHNN and SYGVQD. The CDR3, cysteine through phenylalanine, is 16 amino acids long. The entry retains the CDR3 DNA only, 48 bases that are in frame from base 1.

What the study reported, not specific to this receptor: Sampling was restricted to blood, and TCR repertoires in tissue are likely to differ from TCR repertoires in blood. Estimated clonotype richness was generally larger for naive than for memory subsets. Incomplete sequencing was indicated by rarefaction of sorted-subset datasets, despite the large sequencing depth. Sharing across four donors was observed for about 5% of naive CD4, under 4% of naive CD8, about 2.3% of memory CD4, and about 0.4% of memory CD8 clonotypes. Higher generation probabilities were observed for clonotypes shared by all four sorted-subset donors than for non-shared clonotypes. Pairwise subsampling indicated that sequencing depth was expected to affect the degree of clonotype sharing among donors. Because the study included a small number of donors, the genetic and exposure-history diversity represented was limited.

Using the deep immunoSEQ assay, TCR CDR3 regions were amplified from genomic DNA by multiplex PCR. Extracted genomic DNA from each cell subset was distributed evenly across all wells of several immunoSEQ 96-well plates, and each plate was treated as a replicate. For sorted subsets, about 200 ng genomic DNA, equal to tens of thousands of T cell genomes, was loaded into each replicate PCR. Purified libraries were measured with a Qubit 3.0 fluorometer, size-checked on a Bioanalyzer 2100, and measured again with the KAPA Library Quantification kit. Every immunoSEQ 96-well plate was sequenced on a dedicated single-read 150-cycle Illumina NextSeq 550 flow cell. On the authors' methods: Because the immunoSEQ output included only junctional sequences and no quality scores, the filtering could not be the same as the filtering used for full-length reads. Sequences were annotated with PyIR, a Python wrapper for IgBLAST v1.9, and V/J genes and CDR3 were assigned using IMGT germline references. Reads were removed for weak V/J assignments (E-value above 1e-6), missing CDR3, stop codons, out-of-frame junctions, or ambiguous translated residues. V3J clonotypes were defined as sequences sharing the same inferred V gene, J gene, and CDR3 amino acid sequence. Percentage overlap between repertoires was computed as shared unique clonotypes divided by the size of the smaller repertoire. Repertoire richness was assessed with RTK rarefaction, the Chao1 estimator, and Recon v2.1 estimates of unobserved clonotypes. OLGA was used to compute generation probabilities for all TCRbeta clonotypes that the gDNA method yielded from a handful of donors. TCRdb took over this immuneACCESS table, retaining in-frame rearrangements with V and J assigned. Such tables are incomplete; in checked studies, under half of the missing clones stem from an unresolved V gene, and the remainder is unexplained. The V and J calls and the clone size are those of that table, but D and trimming were determined from the DNA. For this sample there are some 1,100,000 clones; around 78% appear just once. Approximately 0.56% of the sample rests with the top ten.

This sequence was found in a man younger than 35 in good health. Some clones in this sample may be carry-over from other donors' samples. Sequencing input: memory CD4+ T cells from PBMCs. What the cell subset or site label conveys for this sample: CD45RA-negative fraction. Recombination connected TRBV10-1 to TRBJ1-1; no D gene call is confident. The CDR3 region has the sequence CASSESTVWGGTEAFF. In nucleotides, the sequence is TGCGCCAGCAGTGAGTCCACGGTCTGGGGAGGCACTGAAGCTTTCTTT.